The entry below describes one TCR beta chain. The antigen remains unidentified. Per the germline V gene, CDR1 is MDHEN and CDR2 is SYDVKM. V lost 3 bases and J 1 base, leaving 12 bases between the germline ends. The length of the CDR3 is 15 residues. This sample was included in a study of T cell responses to AZD1222 COVID-19 vaccine. Whole-study results and caveats: Spike as a whole was targeted by vaccine-associated CD4 TCRs, dominant at 160-218 and 743-854.

Method: immunoSEQ multiplex PCR; TCRdb's copy keeps in-frame clones and lacks some. Among over 150,000 clones listed, about 90% were seen once. The sequence was collected from an adult in good health. The chain is built from TRBV28 and TRBJ1-1, with D hard to call. The sequencing used peripheral blood, collected on day 0 of AZD1222 vaccination. The CDR3 DNA sequence: TGTGCCAGCAGTTTCTTCAATGCGGGGAACACTGAAGCTTTCTTT. Translating it yields CASSFFNAGNTEAFF.